This T cell receptor beta chain was identified during a study of T cells expressing NK-cell markers. At the level of the study: The TCR beta repertoires were obtained from sorted CD3+CD56+NKG2C+, CD3+CD56+NKG2C- and CD3+CD56-NKG2C+ T cells. One of eight sequenced donors was HCMV-seronegative; the other seven were seropositive.

Study observations and caveats: Among four donors, these clonotypes also ranked first in the CD3+CD56-NKG2C+ fraction.

Libraries used 5'RACE template switching adding universal primer site and UMIs. TCRdb reprocessed the 5' RACE reads and stores each CDR3 protein as one record, lacking DNA. The sample shows around 380,000 distinct CDR3 sequences, and around 10% sits with its ten largest clones. CDR3 length: 16 amino acids. Per germline, CDR1 SGHRS and CDR2 YFSETQ. A word on this clonotype: The antigen is undetermined.

The chain has TRBV5-1 and TRBJ2-1; TCRdb's D call of TRBD2 is untestable without DNA. This TCR was sampled from a woman aged 50 to 60 in good health. What was sequenced was blood T cells: a sorted CD56 or NKG2C T cell subset, CD4+ or CD8+ T cells, or bulk PBMC T cells (not recorded which). CDR3 sequence: CASSLAASGKLEEQFF.